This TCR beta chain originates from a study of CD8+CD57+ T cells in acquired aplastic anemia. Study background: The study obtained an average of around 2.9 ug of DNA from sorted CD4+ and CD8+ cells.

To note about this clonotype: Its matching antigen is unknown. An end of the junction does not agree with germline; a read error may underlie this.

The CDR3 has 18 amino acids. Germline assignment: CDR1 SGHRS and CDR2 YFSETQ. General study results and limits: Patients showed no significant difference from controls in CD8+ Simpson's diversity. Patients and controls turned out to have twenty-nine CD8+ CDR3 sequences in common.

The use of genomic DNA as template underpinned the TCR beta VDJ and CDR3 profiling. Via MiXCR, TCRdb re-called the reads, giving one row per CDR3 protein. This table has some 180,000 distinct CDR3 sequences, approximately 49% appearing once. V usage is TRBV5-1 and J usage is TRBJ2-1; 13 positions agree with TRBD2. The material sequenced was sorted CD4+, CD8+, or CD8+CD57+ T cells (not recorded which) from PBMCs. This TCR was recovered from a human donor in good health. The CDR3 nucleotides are TGCGCCAGCAGCTTTGGGACTAGCGGGGCCAGCTCCTACAATGAGCAGTCCTTC. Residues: CASSFGTSGASSYNEQSF.